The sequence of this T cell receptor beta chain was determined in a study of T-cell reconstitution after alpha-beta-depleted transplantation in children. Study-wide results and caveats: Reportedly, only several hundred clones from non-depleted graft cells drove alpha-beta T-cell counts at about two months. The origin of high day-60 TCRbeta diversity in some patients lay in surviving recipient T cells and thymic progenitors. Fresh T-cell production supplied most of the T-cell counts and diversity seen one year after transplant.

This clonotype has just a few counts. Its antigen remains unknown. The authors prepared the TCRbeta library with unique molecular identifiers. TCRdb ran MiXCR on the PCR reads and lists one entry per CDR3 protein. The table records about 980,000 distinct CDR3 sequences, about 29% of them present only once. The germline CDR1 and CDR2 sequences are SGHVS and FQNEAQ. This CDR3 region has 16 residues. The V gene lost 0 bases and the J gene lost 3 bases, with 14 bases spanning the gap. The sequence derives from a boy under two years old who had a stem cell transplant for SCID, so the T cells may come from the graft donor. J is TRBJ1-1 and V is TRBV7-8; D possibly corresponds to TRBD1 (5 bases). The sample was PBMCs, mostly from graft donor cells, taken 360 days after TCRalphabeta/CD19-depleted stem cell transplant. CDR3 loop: CASSLALTGEDTEAFF. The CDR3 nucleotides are TGTGCCAGCAGCTTAGCGCTAACGGGGGAGGACACTGAAGCTTTCTTT.